Each of the 6 T cell receptor beta chains below was sequenced from the same sample in a study of identical twins. MiXCR was run by TCRdb on the 5' RACE reads, yielding one entry per CDR3 protein. The sample lists about 920,000 distinct CDR3 sequences, about 12% occurring once. This sample also appeared in a second study, on yellow fever vaccine responses in identical twins.

The sequenced material came from PBMCs. Receptors originate from a woman younger than 35 in good health.

This clonotype was counted at least ten times. V is TRBV20-1 and J is TRBJ2-3, with D uncertain. Between the trimmed V and J ends, which lost 3 bases and 1 base, there was a span of 8 bases. This CDR3 is built from 13 residues. Germline CDR1 is DFQATT and CDR2 is SNEGSKA (reference sequence). CDR3 in amino acids: CSARISGTDTQYF. The CDR3 DNA reads TGCAGTGCTAGGATAAGCGGCACAGATACGCAGTATTTT.

This clonotype was found many times. CDR3 residues: CATSAPDGKNEQFF. The CDR3 region has the DNA TGTGCCACCAGTGCCCCGGACGGAAAGAATGAGCAGTTCTTC. V usage is TRBV24-1 and J usage is TRBJ2-1; D is unresolved. Trimming removed 5 bases at V and 7 bases at J, with 14 bases between. From germline, CDR1 is KGHDR and CDR2 SFDVKD. The CDR3 is 14 amino acids.

The V and J genes are TRBV12-3 or TRBV12-4 and TRBJ2-2, with D uncertain. V lost 6 bases and J 5 bases, leaving 16 bases between the germline ends. The CDR3 length is 15 residues. The CDR3, as DNA: TGTGCCAGCAGCTCCCGACTGGACGGAACCGGGGAGCTGTTTTTT. It is translated as CASSSRLDGTGELFF.

This clonotype was seen a few times. The chain combines TRBV28 with TRBJ2-2; D is tentatively TRBD1 or TRBD2 (5 bases each). CDR3 length equals 13 residues. Between the trimmed V and J ends, which lost 4 bases and 5 bases, there was a span of 8 bases. The germline V gene has CDR1 MDHEN and CDR2 SYDVKM. The CDR3 loop is CASSWGGTGELFF. Here the CDR3 DNA reads TGTGCCAGCAGTTGGGGCGGGACCGGGGAGCTGTTTTTT. The full variable domain, with the rest looked up from reference TRBV28 and TRBJ2-2, is DVKVTQSSRYLVKRTGEKVFLECVQDMDHENMFWYRQDPGLGLRLIYFSYDVKMKEKGDIPEGYSVSREKKERFSLILESASTNQTSMYLCASSWGGTGELFFGEGSRLTVL.

V gene TRBV4-1 combines with J gene TRBJ2-2; no clear D. The CDR3 loop spans 16 amino acids. V shed 0 bases and J shed 2 bases, with 10 bases lying between them. The germline V gene encodes CDR1 MGHRA and CDR2 YSYEKL. The CDR3 DNA follows: TGCGCCAGCAGCCAAGAACTTCGTGTCAACACCGGGGAGCTGTTTTTT. Its protein is CASSQELRVNTGELFF.

This clonotype was seen a few times. The gene calls are TRBV29-1 and TRBJ2-1, with D possibly being TRBD1 or TRBD2 (6 bases each). CDR1 SQVTM and CDR2 ANQGSEA come from the germline V gene. This CDR3 is 17 amino acids long. Trimming shortened V by 0 bases and J by 2 bases, and 17 bases separated the two germline ends. CDR3 region: CSVEDRGGKGAYNEQFF. The CDR3 coding sequence is TGCAGCGTTGAAGATCGGGGCGGGAAGGGGGCCTACAATGAGCAGTTCTTC.